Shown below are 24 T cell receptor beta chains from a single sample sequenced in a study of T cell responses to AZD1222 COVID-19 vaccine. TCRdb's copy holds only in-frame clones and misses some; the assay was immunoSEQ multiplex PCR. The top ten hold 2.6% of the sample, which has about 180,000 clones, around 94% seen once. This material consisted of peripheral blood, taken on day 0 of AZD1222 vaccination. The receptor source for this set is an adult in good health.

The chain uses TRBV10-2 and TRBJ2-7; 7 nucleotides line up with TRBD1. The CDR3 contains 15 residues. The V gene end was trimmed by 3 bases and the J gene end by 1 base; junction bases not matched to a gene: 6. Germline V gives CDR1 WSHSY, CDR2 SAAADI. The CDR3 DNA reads TGCGCCAGCAGTGAACTGACAGGGTGGTCCTACGAGCAGTACTTC. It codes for CASSELTGWSYEQYF.

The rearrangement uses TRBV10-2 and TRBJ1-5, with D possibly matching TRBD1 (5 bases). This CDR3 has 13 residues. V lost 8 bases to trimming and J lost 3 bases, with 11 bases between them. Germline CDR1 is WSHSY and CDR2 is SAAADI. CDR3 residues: CASETGYNQPQHF. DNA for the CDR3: TGCGCCAGCGAAACAGGCTACAATCAGCCCCAGCATTTT.

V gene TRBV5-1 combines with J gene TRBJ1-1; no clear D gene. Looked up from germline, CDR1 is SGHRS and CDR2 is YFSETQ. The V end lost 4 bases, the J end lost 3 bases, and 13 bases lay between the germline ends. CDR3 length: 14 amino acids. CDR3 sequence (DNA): TGCGCCAGCAGCCTAGACCAGGTACACACTGAAGCTTTCTTT. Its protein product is CASSLDQVHTEAFF.

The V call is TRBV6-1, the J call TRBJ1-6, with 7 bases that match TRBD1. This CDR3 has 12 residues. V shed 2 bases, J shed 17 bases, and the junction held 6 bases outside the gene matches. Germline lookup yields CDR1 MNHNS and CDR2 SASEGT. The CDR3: CASSERGQLVHF. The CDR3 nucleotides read TGTGCCAGCAGTGAACGGGGACAGCTCGTCCACTTT.

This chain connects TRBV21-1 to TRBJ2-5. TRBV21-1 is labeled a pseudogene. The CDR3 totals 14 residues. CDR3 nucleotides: TGTGCCAGCAGCGGGGAGGGGGCCCAAGAGACCCAGTACTTC. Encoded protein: CASSGEGAQETQYF.

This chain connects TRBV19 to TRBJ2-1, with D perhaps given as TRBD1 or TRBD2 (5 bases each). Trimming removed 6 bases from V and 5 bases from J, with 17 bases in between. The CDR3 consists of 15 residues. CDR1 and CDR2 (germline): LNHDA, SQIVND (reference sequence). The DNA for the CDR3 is TGTGCCAGTAGAGTAACGGGACCCCAAAACAATGAGCAGTTCTTC. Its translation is CASRVTGPQNNEQFF.

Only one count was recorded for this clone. In nucleotides, the CDR3 is TGTGCCACCAGCAGAACGACAGGGGTAAATGAAAAACTGTTTTTT. It specifies CATSRTTGVNEKLFF. The chain uses TRBV15 and TRBJ1-4; TRBD1 agrees at 8 bases. Germline CDR1 and CDR2: LNHNV and YYDKDF (reference sequence). V was clipped by 2 bases and J by 5 bases; unmatched bases: 4. This CDR3 has 15 amino acids.

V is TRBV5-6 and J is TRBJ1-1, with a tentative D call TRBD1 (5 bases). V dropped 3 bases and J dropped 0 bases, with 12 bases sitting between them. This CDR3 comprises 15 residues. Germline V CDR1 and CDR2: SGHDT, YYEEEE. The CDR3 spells CASSSRQDMNTEAFF. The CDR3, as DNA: TGTGCCAGCAGCTCGCGGCAGGACATGAACACTGAAGCTTTCTTT.

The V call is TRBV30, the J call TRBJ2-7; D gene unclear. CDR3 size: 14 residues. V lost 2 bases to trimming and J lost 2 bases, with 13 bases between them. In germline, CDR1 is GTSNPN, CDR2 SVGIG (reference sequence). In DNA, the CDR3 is TGTGCCTGGAGTCGTGACACTTCCACCTACGAGCAGTACTTC. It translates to CAWSRDTSTYEQYF.

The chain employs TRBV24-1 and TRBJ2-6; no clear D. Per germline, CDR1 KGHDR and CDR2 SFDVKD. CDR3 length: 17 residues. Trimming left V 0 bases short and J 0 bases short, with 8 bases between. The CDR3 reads CATSDLPGSSGANVLTF. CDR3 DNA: TGTGCCACCAGTGATTTGCCGGGTAGCTCTGGGGCCAACGTCCTGACTTTC.

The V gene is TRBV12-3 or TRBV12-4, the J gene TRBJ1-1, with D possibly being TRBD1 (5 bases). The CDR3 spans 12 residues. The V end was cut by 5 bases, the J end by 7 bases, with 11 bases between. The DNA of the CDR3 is TGTGCCAGCAGTCGTACGGGGGGTGAAGCTTTCTTT. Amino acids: CASSRTGGEAFF.

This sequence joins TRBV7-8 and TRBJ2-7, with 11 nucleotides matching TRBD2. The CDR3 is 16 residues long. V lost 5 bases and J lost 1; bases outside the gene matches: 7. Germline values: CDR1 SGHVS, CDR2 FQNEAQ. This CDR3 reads CASSPGLAGESYEQYF. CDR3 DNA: TGTGCCAGCAGCCCTGGACTAGCGGGCGAGTCCTACGAGCAGTACTTC.

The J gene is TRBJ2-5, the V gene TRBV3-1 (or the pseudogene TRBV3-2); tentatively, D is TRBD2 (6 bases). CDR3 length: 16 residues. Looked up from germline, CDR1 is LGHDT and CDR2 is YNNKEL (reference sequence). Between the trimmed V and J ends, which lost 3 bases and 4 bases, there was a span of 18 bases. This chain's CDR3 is CASSHVPGAGGETQYF. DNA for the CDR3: TGTGCCAGCAGCCATGTCCCTGGAGCGGGCGGAGAGACCCAGTACTTC.

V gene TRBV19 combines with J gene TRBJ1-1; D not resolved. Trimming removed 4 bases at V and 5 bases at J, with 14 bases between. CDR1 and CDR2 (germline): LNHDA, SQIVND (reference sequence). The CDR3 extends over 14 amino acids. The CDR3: CASSTGRWETEAFF. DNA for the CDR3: TGTGCCAGTAGTACAGGTCGGTGGGAGACTGAAGCTTTCTTT.

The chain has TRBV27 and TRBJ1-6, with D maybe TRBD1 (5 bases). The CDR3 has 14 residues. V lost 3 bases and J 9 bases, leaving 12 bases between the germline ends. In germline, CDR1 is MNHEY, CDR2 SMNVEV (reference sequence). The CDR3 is CASSLGQGGSPLHF. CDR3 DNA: TGTGCCAGCAGTTTGGGCCAGGGAGGTTCACCCCTCCACTTT.

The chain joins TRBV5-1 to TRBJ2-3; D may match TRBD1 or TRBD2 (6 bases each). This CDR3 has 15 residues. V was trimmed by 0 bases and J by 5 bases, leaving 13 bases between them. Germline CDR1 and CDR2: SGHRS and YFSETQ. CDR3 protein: CASSLEGGLIDTQYF. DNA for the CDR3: TGCGCCAGCAGCTTGGAAGGGGGGCTGATAGATACGCAGTATTTT.

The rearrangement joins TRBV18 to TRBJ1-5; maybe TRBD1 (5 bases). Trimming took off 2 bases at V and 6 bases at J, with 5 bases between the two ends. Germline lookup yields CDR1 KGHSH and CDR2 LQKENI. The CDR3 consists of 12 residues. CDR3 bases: TGTGCCAGCTCACCAGGGGGTCAGCCCCAGCATTTT. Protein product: CASSPGGQPQHF. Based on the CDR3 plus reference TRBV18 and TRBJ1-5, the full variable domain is NAGVMQNPRHLVRRRGQEARLRCSPMKGHSHVYWYRQLPEEGLKFMVYLQKENIIDESGMPKERFSAEFPKEGPSILRIQQVVRGDSAAYFCASSPGGQPQHFGDGTRLSIL.

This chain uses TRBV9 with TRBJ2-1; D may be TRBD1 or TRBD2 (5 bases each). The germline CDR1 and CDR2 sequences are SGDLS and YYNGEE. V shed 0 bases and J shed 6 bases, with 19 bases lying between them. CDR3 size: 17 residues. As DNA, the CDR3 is TGTGCCAGCAGCGTAGAGGTCCGACAGCGGTCCGGCAATGAGCAGTTCTTC. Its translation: CASSVEVRQRSGNEQFF.

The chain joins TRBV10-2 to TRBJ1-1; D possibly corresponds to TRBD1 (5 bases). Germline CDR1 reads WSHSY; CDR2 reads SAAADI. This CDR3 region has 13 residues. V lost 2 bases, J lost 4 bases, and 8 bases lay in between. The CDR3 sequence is CASSEGGGTEAFF. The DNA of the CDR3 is TGCGCCAGCAGTGAGGGGGGGGGCACTGAAGCTTTCTTT.

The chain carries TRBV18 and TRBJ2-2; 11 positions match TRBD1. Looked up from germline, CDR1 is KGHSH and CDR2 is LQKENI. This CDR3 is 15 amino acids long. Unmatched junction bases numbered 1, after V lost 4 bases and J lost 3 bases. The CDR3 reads CASSRTGGDTGELFF. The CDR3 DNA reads TGTGCCAGCTCACGGACAGGGGGCGACACCGGGGAGCTGTTTTTT. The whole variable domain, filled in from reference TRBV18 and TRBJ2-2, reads NAGVMQNPRHLVRRRGQEARLRCSPMKGHSHVYWYRQLPEEGLKFMVYLQKENIIDESGMPKERFSAEFPKEGPSILRIQQVVRGDSAAYFCASSRTGGDTGELFFGEGSRLTVL.

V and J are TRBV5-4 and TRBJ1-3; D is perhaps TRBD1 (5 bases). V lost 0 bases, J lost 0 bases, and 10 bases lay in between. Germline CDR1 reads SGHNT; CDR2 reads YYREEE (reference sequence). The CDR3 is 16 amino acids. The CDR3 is CASSLAGAGSGNTIYF. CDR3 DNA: TGTGCCAGCAGCTTGGCCGGGGCAGGCTCTGGAAACACCATATATTTT.

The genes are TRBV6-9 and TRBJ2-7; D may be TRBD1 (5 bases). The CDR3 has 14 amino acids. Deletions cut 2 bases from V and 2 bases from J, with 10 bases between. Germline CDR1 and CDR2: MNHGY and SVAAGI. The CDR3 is CASSYRQLAYEQYF. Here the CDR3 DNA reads TGTGCCAGCAGTTATCGACAGCTTGCCTACGAGCAGTACTTC.

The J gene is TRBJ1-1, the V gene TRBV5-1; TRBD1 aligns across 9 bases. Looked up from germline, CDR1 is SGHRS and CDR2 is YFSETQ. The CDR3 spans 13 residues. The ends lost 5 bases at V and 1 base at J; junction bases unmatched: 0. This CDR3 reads CASRDRGNTEAFF. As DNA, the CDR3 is TGCGCCAGCAGGGACAGGGGGAACACTGAAGCTTTCTTT.

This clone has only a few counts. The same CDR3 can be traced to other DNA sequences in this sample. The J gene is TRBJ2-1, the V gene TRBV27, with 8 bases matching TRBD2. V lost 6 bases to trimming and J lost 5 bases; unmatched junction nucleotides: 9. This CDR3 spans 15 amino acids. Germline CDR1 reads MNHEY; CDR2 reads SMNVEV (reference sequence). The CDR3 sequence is CASSLGLAENNEQFF. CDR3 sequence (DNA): TGTGCCAGCAGCCTCGGACTAGCAGAAAACAATGAGCAGTTCTTC.